This passage covers 17 T cell receptor beta chains from one sample sequenced in a study of OX40 agonist ivuxolimab in advanced cancers. Sequencing was performed with immunoSEQ multiplex PCR; in TCRdb, only in-frame clones are kept and a portion is missing. The table lists more than 85,000 clones, roughly 89% of them singletons. The sample in question was CD4+ or CD8+ T cells sorted from blood, obtained in a trial of the OX40 agonist ivuxolimab. The receptors stem from an adult with an advanced solid tumor such as melanoma, head and neck, liver or kidney cancer.

This rearrangement joins TRBV7-9 to TRBJ1-1; the D gene is possibly TRBD1 (6 bases). The germline gives CDR1 SEHNR, CDR2 FQNEAQ (reference sequence). CDR3 length: 14 residues. With 8 bases removed from V and 1 base from J, the gap between germline ends came to 14 bases. The CDR3 reads CASSPGHPNTEAFF. For the CDR3, the DNA is TGTGCCAGCTCTCCGGGACACCCGAACACTGAAGCTTTCTTT.

The chain uses TRBV29-1 and TRBJ1-5, with D unclear. Per germline, CDR1 SQVTM and CDR2 ANQGSEA. The CDR3 length is 13 residues. V was pared by 7 bases and J by 1 base, with 11 bases between. CDR3 sequence: CSAVLGSNQPQHF. In DNA form, the CDR3 reads TGCAGCGCCGTGTTGGGGAGCAATCAGCCCCAGCATTTT.

This chain connects TRBV5-1 to TRBJ2-5, with 7 nucleotides matching TRBD2. Per germline, CDR1 SGHRS and CDR2 YFSETQ. The ends lost 4 bases at V and 1 base at J; junction bases unmatched: 13. The CDR3 is made up of 17 amino acids. In DNA form, the CDR3 reads TGCGCCAGCAGCCAGCAGCCAGCGGGCGGGGGCCAAGAGACCCAGTACTTC. It yields the protein CASSQQPAGGGQETQYF.

The chain recombines TRBV5-1 with TRBJ2-7; 8 positions agree with TRBD1. J was trimmed by 2 bases and V by 2 bases; bases with no gene match: 3. Per germline, CDR1 SGHRS and CDR2 YFSETQ. CDR3 length: 14 residues. The CDR3 protein is CASSLQGVTYEQYF. As DNA, the CDR3 is TGCGCCAGCAGCTTACAGGGGGTTACCTACGAGCAGTACTTC.

This clone was counted once. V is TRBV7-4 and J is TRBJ1-2; no clear D. The V gene's germline CDR1 is SGHVT and CDR2 SQSDAQ. This CDR3 region has 14 residues. Trimming left V 2 bases short and J 4 bases short, with 11 bases between. This CDR3 reads CASSLREFAYGYTF. Here the CDR3 DNA reads TGTGCCAGCAGCTTACGGGAATTCGCCTATGGCTACACCTTC. The entire variable domain, with the rest obtained from reference TRBV7-4 and TRBJ1-2, is as follows: GAGVSQSPRYKVAKRGRDVALRCDSISGHVTLYWYRQTLGQGSEVLTYSQSDAQRDKSGRPSGRFSAERPERSVSTLKIQRTEQGDSAVYLCASSLREFAYGYTFGSGTRLTVV.

This clone was observed a single time. CDR3 DNA: TGTGCCAGCAGCTTGGTGGGAGCCCCCGGGGAGCTGTTTTTT. This encodes CASSLVGAPGELFF. The rearrangement joins TRBV5-4 to TRBJ2-2; possibly TRBD2 for D (5 bases). CDR1 SGHNT and CDR2 YYREEE come from the germline V gene (reference sequence). There are 14 residues in the CDR3. V dropped 0 bases and J dropped 6 bases, with 9 bases sitting between them.

The CDR3 spells CASRGRGSKSNQPQHF. In DNA form, the CDR3 reads TGTGCCAGTAGAGGAAGGGGGAGTAAGAGCAATCAGCCCCAGCATTTT. V is TRBV19 and J is TRBJ1-5; D is perhaps TRBD1 (6 bases). The V gene lost 6 bases and the J gene lost 1 base, with 16 bases spanning the gap. CDR1 is LNHDA, CDR2 SQIVND, per germline (reference sequence). The CDR3 has 16 amino acids.

Here the CDR3 DNA reads TGTGCCAGCAGCTCCCATTATAGCAATCAGCCCCAGCATTTT. It codes for CASSSHYSNQPQHF. The chain joins TRBV6-6 to TRBJ1-5; D not certain. In germline, CDR1 is MNHNY, CDR2 SVGAGI (reference sequence). CDR3 length equals 14 residues. Trimming left V 6 bases short and J 0 bases short, with 9 bases between.

The chain joins TRBV10-3 to TRBJ2-2; a possible D gene is TRBD2 (5 bases). Between the trimmed V and J ends, which lost 5 bases and 2 bases, there was a span of 12 bases. The germline CDR1 and CDR2 sequences are ENHRY and SYGVKD. The CDR3 sequence is 15 residues long. The CDR3 sequence: CAISSGIINTGELFF. In DNA, the CDR3 is TGTGCCATCAGTTCCGGGATAATTAACACCGGGGAGCTGTTTTTT.

The CDR3 reads CSAQVAGTSNTGELFF. The CDR3 nucleotides are TGCAGCGCCCAGGTGGCCGGGACATCTAACACCGGGGAGCTGTTTTTT. The chain recombines TRBV29-1 with TRBJ2-2, with D perhaps TRBD1 (6 bases). The CDR3 has 16 residues. The germline V gene encodes CDR1 SQVTM and CDR2 ANQGSEA. Trimming removed 7 bases from V and 2 bases from J, with 20 bases in between.

The J gene is TRBJ2-7, the V gene TRBV4-1; TRBD1 aligns across 9 bases. The CDR3 extends over 12 amino acids. V shed 1 base, J shed 11 bases, and the junction held 3 bases outside the gene matches. Germline CDR1 is MGHRA and CDR2 is YSYEKL. The CDR3 DNA follows: TGCGCCAGCAGCCAAGGGGACAGGGTAAAGTACTTC. The encoded protein is CASSQGDRVKYF.

The chain employs TRBV6-5 and TRBJ2-7; D gene ambiguous. V was pared by 3 bases and J by 2 bases, with 8 bases between. The CDR3 is 13 amino acids. Germline V gives CDR1 MNHEY, CDR2 SVGAGI. In DNA, the CDR3 is TGTGCCAGCAGTTATGGCAGCCCCTACGAGCAGTACTTC. Protein: CASSYGSPYEQYF.

The genes are TRBV28 and TRBJ1-2; tentatively, D is TRBD1 (5 bases). CDR1 is MDHEN and CDR2 is SYDVKM in the germline V gene. The CDR3 spans 15 residues. The V end lost 10 bases, the J end lost 7 bases, and 25 bases lay between the germline ends. CDR3 protein: CAILDGPGGSRGYTF. The CDR3, as DNA: TGTGCCATTCTAGACGGCCCCGGGGGTTCCCGTGGCTACACCTTC.

The V gene is TRBV27, the J gene TRBJ2-7; 8 bases agree with TRBD2. This CDR3 comprises 15 residues. V shed 5 bases and J 0 bases; nucleotides not matched to a gene: 6. CDR1 is MNHEY and CDR2 is SMNVEV in the germline V gene (reference sequence). CDR3 nucleotide sequence: TGTGCCAGCAGTCTCCTGCGGGAGGCCTCCTACGAGCAGTACTTC. Its translation is CASSLLREASYEQYF.

This clone was observed once. The rearrangement links TRBV5-4 to TRBJ1-2; 8 nucleotides match TRBD1. After removal of 4 bases from V and 3 bases from J, the junction contained 11 bases not matched to a gene. CDR3 length: 16 amino acids. The germline CDR1 and CDR2 sequences are SGHNT and YYREEE (reference sequence). The chain's CDR3 is CASSPGQGIVDYGYTF. DNA of the CDR3: TGTGCCAGCAGCCCAGGACAGGGAATAGTTGACTATGGCTACACCTTC.

The rearrangement uses TRBV19 and TRBJ2-3; D remains ambiguous. The CDR3 spans 15 residues. CDR1 and CDR2 from the germline V gene are LNHDA and SQIVND (reference sequence). V was cut by 2 bases and J by 0 bases, with 9 bases left in between. CDR3 nucleotides: TGTGCCAGTAGTATACAGCCGGCTAGCACAGATACGCAGTATTTT. This translates into CASSIQPASTDTQYF.

This rearrangement joins TRBV19 to TRBJ2-7; TRBD1 aligns across 7 bases. After removal of 5 bases from V and 2 bases from J, the junction contained 9 bases not matched to a gene. Germline lookup yields CDR1 LNHDA and CDR2 SQIVND (reference sequence). The CDR3 totals 15 residues. The CDR3 region has the DNA TGTGCCAGTAGTGACCGGGACAGACCAGCCTACGAGCAGTACTTC. Translation: CASSDRDRPAYEQYF.